What follows are 10 T cell receptor beta chains derived from one specimen sequenced in a study of shared clonotypes between healthy human individuals. Only in-frame clones appear in the TCRdb table, and some are missing; sequencing was by immunoSEQ multiplex PCR. The sample has over a million clones, 78% seen once. Sequencing was performed on memory CD4+ T cells from PBMCs. Subset meaning: CD45RA-negative fraction. These receptors all come from a young man in good health. Some clones in this sample may be carry-over from other donors' samples.

This rearrangement joins TRBV14 to TRBJ2-5; a possible D gene is TRBD2 (6 bases). Germline assignment: CDR1 SGHDN and CDR2 FVKESK. The V and J ends lost 4 bases and 5 bases respectively, with 14 bases between them. CDR3 length equals 14 residues. The CDR3 DNA reads as TGTGCCAGCAGCCTCCGAGTCCGGGAGGAGACCCAGTACTTC. Amino acids: CASSLRVREETQYF.

Worth noting for this clone: The same CDR3 also results from other DNA sequences found in this sample. V usage is TRBV2 and J usage is TRBJ2-1; D is perhaps TRBD1 (7 bases). The V gene's germline CDR1 is SNHLY and CDR2 FYNNEI. This CDR3 is 14 amino acids long. V lost 3 bases to trimming and J lost 3 bases, with 9 bases between them. For the CDR3, the DNA is TGTGCCAGCAGTGACCAGGGGGGCTACAATGAGCAGTTCTTC. Translation gives CASSDQGGYNEQFF.

J is TRBJ2-7 and V is TRBV7-8, with D tentatively TRBD1 or TRBD2 (6 bases each). CDR1 is SGHVS and CDR2 is FQNEAQ in the germline V gene. V gave up 6 bases and J gave up 3 bases, with 15 bases separating them. The CDR3 runs 14 residues. The chain's CDR3 is CASRPRGRGYEQYF. In DNA form, the CDR3 reads TGTGCCAGCAGACCGCGGGGCAGGGGCTACGAGCAGTACTTC.

The chain combines TRBV4-1 with TRBJ1-4; possibly TRBD1 for D (5 bases). CDR3 length: 15 amino acids. V lost 5 bases, J lost 2 bases, and 12 bases lay in between. The germline V gene has CDR1 MGHRA and CDR2 YSYEKL. The CDR3 region is CASSNRISTNEKLFF. Written as DNA, the CDR3 is TGCGCCAGCAGCAACAGGATTTCGACTAATGAAAAACTGTTTTTT.

V gene TRBV11-3 combines with J gene TRBJ1-1; no reliable D call. V was cut by 3 bases and J by 1 base, with 6 bases left in between. Germline CDR1 SGHNT, CDR2 YENEEA. The length of the CDR3 is 13 residues. This CDR3 reads CASSFSRNTEAFF. The CDR3, as DNA: TGTGCCAGCAGCTTCTCCAGGAACACTGAAGCTTTCTTT.

In its sample, this clone was seen a few times. At the DNA level, this CDR3 is encoded by other sequences in the same sample as well. The rearrangement uses TRBV28 and TRBJ2-1, with TRBD1 matching 10 bases. The CDR3 runs 15 residues. V lost 6 bases and J lost 1; bases outside the gene matches: 3. The germline gives CDR1 MDHEN, CDR2 SYDVKM. CDR3 sequence: CASRSDRGSYNEQFF. Here the CDR3 DNA reads TGTGCCAGCAGATCGGACAGGGGGTCCTACAATGAGCAGTTCTTC. The full variable domain, completed using reference TRBV28 and TRBJ2-1, is DVKVTQSSRYLVKRTGEKVFLECVQDMDHENMFWYRQDPGLGLRLIYFSYDVKMKEKGDIPEGYSVSREKKERFSLILESASTNQTSMYLCASRSDRGSYNEQFFGPGTRLTVL.

This sequence joins TRBV11-2 and TRBJ2-1; D not resolved. Germline CDR1 SGHAT, CDR2 FQNNGV. This CDR3 spans 17 amino acids. V dropped 2 bases and J dropped 0 bases, with 14 bases sitting between them. The CDR3 sequence is CASSLLFTEGSYNEQFF. The CDR3 nucleotides read TGTGCCAGCAGCTTATTGTTCACGGAAGGCTCCTACAATGAGCAGTTCTTC.

This clone was detected a few times. The V and J genes are TRBV6-6 and TRBJ2-3; D unclear. Trimming pared 5 bases from V and 7 bases from J, leaving 13 bases between. CDR1 is MNHNY, CDR2 SVGAGI, per germline (reference sequence). The CDR3 has 13 residues. The CDR3 loop reads CASSPARENTQYF. The CDR3, as DNA: TGTGCCAGCAGTCCGGCCCGTGAGAATACGCAGTATTTT.

J is TRBJ1-2 and V is TRBV18; D may be TRBD1 (6 bases). Germline CDR1 is KGHSH and CDR2 is LQKENI. CDR3 size: 14 residues. Trimming left V 3 bases short and J 6 bases short, with 14 bases between. CDR3 loop: CASSPFSEGDGYTF. The DNA for the CDR3 is TGTGCCAGCTCACCCTTTTCCGAGGGGGATGGCTACACCTTC.

This clone has a handful of counts. V gene TRBV18 combines with J gene TRBJ2-5; tentative D call: TRBD2 (8 bases). Germline lookup yields CDR1 KGHSH and CDR2 LQKENI. V was trimmed by 3 bases and J by 2 bases, leaving 16 bases between them. This CDR3 has 16 amino acids. The CDR3 reads CASSPPGGTEQETQYF. The DNA of the CDR3 is TGTGCCAGCTCACCCCCGGGGGGGACAGAACAAGAGACCCAGTACTTC.